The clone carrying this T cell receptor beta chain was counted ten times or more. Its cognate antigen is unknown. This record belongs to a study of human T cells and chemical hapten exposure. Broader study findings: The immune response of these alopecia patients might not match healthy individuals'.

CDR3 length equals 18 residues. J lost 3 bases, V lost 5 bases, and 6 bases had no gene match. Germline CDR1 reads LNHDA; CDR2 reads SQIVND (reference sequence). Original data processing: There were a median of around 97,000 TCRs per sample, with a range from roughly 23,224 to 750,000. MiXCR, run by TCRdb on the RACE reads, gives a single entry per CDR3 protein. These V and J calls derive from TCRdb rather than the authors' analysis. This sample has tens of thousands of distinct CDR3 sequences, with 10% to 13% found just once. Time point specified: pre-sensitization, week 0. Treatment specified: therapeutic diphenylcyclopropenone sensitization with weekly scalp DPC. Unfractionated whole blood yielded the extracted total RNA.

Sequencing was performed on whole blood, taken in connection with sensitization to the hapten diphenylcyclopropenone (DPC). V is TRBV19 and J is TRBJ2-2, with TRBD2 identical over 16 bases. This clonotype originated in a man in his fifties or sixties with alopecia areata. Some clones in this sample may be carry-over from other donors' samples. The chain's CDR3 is CASSFGTSGRADTGELFF. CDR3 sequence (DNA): TGTGCCAGTAGTTTTGGGACTAGCGGGAGGGCGGACACCGGGGAGCTGTTTTTT.